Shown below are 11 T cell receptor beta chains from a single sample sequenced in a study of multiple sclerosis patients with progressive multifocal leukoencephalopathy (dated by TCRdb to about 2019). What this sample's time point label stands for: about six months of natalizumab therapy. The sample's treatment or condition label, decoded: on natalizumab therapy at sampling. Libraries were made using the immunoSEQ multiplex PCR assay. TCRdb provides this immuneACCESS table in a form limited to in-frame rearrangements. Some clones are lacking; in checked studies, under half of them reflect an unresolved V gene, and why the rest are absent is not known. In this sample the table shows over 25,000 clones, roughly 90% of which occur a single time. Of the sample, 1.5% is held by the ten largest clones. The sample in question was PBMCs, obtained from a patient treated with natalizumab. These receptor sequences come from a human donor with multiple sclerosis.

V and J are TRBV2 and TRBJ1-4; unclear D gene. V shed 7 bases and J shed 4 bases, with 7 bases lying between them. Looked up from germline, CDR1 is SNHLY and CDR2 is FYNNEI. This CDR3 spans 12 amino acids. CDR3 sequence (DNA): TGTGCCAGCACCCTCTTTAATGAAAAACTGTTTTTT. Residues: CASTLFNEKLFF.

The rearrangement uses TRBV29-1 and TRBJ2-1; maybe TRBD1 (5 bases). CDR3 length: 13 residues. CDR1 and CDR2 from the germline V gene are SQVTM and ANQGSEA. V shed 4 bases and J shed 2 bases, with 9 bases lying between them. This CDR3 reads CSVAGKTYNEQFF. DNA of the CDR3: TGCAGCGTTGCAGGGAAGACCTACAATGAGCAGTTCTTC.

CDR3 in amino acids: CAISPTEDSNQPQHF. The CDR3 DNA follows: TGTGCCATCAGCCCGACGGAGGATAGCAATCAGCCCCAGCATTTT. The rearrangement joins TRBV10-3 to TRBJ1-5, with D uncertain. V was pared by 6 bases and J by 0 bases, with 12 bases between. This CDR3 comprises 15 residues. Germline assignment: CDR1 ENHRY and CDR2 SYGVKD.

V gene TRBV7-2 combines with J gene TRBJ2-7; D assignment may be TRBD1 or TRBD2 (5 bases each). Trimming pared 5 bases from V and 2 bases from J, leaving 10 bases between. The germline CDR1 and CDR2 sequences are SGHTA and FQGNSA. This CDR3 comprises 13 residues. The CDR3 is CASSLGTTYEQYF. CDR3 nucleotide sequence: TGTGCCAGCAGCCTTGGGACCACCTACGAGCAGTACTTC.

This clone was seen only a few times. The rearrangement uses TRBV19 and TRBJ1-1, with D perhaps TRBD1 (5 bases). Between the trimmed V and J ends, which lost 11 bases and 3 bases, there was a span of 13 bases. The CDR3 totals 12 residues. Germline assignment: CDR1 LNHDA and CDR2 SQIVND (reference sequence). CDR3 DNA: TGTGCCTGCTCCCGGGGGTACACTGAAGCTTTCTTT. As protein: CACSRGYTEAFF.

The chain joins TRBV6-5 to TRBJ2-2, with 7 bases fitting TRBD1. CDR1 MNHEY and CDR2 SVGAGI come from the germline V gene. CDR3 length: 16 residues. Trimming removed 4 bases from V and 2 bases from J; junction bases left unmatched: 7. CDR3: CASSSPGTVNTGELFF. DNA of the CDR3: TGTGCCAGCAGTTCCCCCGGGACAGTAAACACCGGGGAGCTGTTTTTT.

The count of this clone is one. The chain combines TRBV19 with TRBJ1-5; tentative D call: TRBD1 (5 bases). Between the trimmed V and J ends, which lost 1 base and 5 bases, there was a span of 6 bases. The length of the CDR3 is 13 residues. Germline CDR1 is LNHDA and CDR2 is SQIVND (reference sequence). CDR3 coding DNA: TGTGCCAGTAGTATAGTGACAGATCAGCCCCAGCATTTT. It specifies CASSIVTDQPQHF.

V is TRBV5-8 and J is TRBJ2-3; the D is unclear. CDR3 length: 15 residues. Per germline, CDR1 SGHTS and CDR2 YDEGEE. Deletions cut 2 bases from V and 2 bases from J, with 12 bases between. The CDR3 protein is CASSFGRQITDTQYF. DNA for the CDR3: TGTGCCAGCAGCTTTGGTCGGCAGATCACAGATACGCAGTATTTT.

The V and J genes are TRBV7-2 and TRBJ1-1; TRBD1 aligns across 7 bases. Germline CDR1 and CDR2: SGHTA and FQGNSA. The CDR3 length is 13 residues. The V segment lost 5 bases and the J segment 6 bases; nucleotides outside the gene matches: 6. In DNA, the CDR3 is TGTGCCAGCAGCGCCCGCAGGGGGGCTGAAGCTTTCTTT. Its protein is CASSARRGAEAFF.

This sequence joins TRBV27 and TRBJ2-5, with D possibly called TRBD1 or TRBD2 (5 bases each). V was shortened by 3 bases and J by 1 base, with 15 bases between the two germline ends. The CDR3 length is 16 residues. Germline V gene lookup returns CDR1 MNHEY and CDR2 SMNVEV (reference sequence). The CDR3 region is CASSFSGTMIQETQYF. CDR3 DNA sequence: TGTGCCAGCAGTTTCTCCGGGACCATGATCCAAGAGACCCAGTACTTC.

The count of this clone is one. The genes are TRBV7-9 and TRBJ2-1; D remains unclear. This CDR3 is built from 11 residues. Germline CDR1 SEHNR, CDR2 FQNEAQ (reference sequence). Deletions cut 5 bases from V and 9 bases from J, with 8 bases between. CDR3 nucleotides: TGTGCCAGCAGCCCCCCTCCTGAGCAGTTCTTC. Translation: CASSPPPEQFF.